A selection of T cell receptor beta chains follows, all from one sample in a study of cytotoxic CD8 clonotypes in ibrutinib-treated CLL. Sequencing used immunoSEQ multiplex PCR; TCRdb keeps in-frame clones, though not all of them. The sample has some 92,000 clones, 77% seen once; the top ten hold roughly 24%. The sequencing used PBMCs, collected after 24 months of ibrutinib treatment. These receptor sequences come from a human donor with chronic lymphocytic leukemia. The CDR3 runs from the conserved cysteine through the conserved F or W. The D gene is left open where the match is weak. Clone size is stated in some rows and not others, as once, few, many or a class when expanded.

v_call: TRBV28
j_call: TRBJ2-7
clone_size: -
d_call: -
cdr3_aa: CASSLVRRGEQYF
cdr3_nt: TGTGCCAGCAGTTTGGTCAGGAGAGGCGAGCAGTACTTC

v_call: TRBV5-6
j_call: TRBJ2-2
clone_size: -
d_call: -
cdr3_aa: CASSHPPGANTGELFF
cdr3_nt: TGTGCCAGCAGCCACCCCCCGGGGGCGAATACCGGGGAGCTGTTTTTT

v_call: TRBV10-2
j_call: TRBJ1-1
clone_size: -
d_call: -
cdr3_aa: CASSSTGWTEAFF
cdr3_nt: TGCGCCAGCAGTTCTACAGGGTGGACTGAAGCTTTCTTT

v_call: TRBV4-1
j_call: TRBJ2-1
clone_size: -
d_call: -
cdr3_aa: CASSQAGFPPSYNEQFF
cdr3_nt: TGCGCCAGCAGCCAGGCGGGATTTCCTCCCTCCTACAATGAGCAGTTCTTC

v_call: TRBV7-9
j_call: TRBJ1-4
clone_size: -
d_call: -
cdr3_aa: CASSLEHRSEKLFF
cdr3_nt: TGTGCCAGCAGCTTAGAGCACAGATCCGAAAAACTGTTTTTT

v_call: TRBV2
j_call: TRBJ2-1
clone_size: -
d_call: TRBD2
cdr3_aa: CASRAGLAGGNEQFF
cdr3_nt: TGTGCCAGCAGAGCGGGACTAGCGGGGGGCAATGAGCAGTTCTTC

v_call: TRBV5-1
j_call: TRBJ1-4
clone_size: -
d_call: -
cdr3_aa: CASSLGVRAEEKLFF
cdr3_nt: TGCGCCAGCAGCTTGGGGGTAAGGGCCGAGGAAAAACTGTTTTTT

v_call: TRBV27
j_call: TRBJ1-1
clone_size: -
d_call: TRBD1
cdr3_aa: CASSSDRGPNTEAFF
cdr3_nt: TGTGCCAGCAGTTCCGACAGGGGACCAAACACTGAAGCTTTCTTT

v_call: TRBV5-1
j_call: TRBJ2-7
clone_size: once
d_call: -
cdr3_aa: CASSPDSRRSYEQYF
cdr3_nt: TGCGCCAGCAGCCCAGACTCACGACGATCCTACGAGCAGTACTTC

v_call: TRBV2
j_call: TRBJ2-3
clone_size: once
d_call: TRBD2
cdr3_aa: CASLKRGGHFTQYF
cdr3_nt: TGTGCCAGCCTGAAGCGGGGGGGTCATTTTACGCAGTATTTT

v_call: TRBV5-1
j_call: TRBJ2-1
clone_size: -
d_call: TRBD2
cdr3_aa: CASSPSLAGGRSYPYNEQFF
cdr3_nt: TGCGCCAGCAGCCCCTCACTAGCGGGGGGCCGATCATACCCCTACAATGAGCAGTTCTTC

v_call: TRBV5-1
j_call: TRBJ2-5
clone_size: once
d_call: -
cdr3_aa: CASSPAGRTQETQYF
cdr3_nt: TGCGCCAGCAGCCCCGCGGGGCGGACACAAGAGACCCAGTACTTC

v_call: TRBV5-1
j_call: TRBJ2-1
clone_size: once
d_call: TRBD2
cdr3_aa: CASSSGTSGLGQFF
cdr3_nt: TGCGCCAGCAGCTCCGGGACTAGCGGCCTCGGACAGTTCTTC

v_call: TRBV5-1
j_call: TRBJ2-7
clone_size: -
d_call: -
cdr3_aa: CASSLSLGSSAYEQYF
cdr3_nt: TGCGCCAGCAGCTTGAGTCTCGGATCCTCCGCCTACGAGCAGTACTTC

v_call: TRBV19
j_call: TRBJ2-3
clone_size: -
d_call: -
cdr3_aa: CASSIGPGDTQYF
cdr3_nt: TGTGCCAGTAGTATTGGGCCCGGAGATACGCAGTATTTT

v_call: TRBV15
j_call: TRBJ1-1
clone_size: -
d_call: -
cdr3_aa: CATSRDQLGPEAFF
cdr3_nt: TGTGCCACCAGCAGAGATCAGTTAGGACCCGAAGCTTTCTTT

v_call: TRBV4-2
j_call: TRBJ2-1
clone_size: -
d_call: -
cdr3_aa: CASSQDKDEQFF
cdr3_nt: TGTGCCAGCAGCCAAGATAAGGATGAGCAGTTCTTC

v_call: TRBV28
j_call: TRBJ1-5
clone_size: many
d_call: -
cdr3_aa: CASSFGRGGGQPQHF
cdr3_nt: TGTGCCAGCAGTTTCGGCCGGGGGGGAGGGCAGCCCCAGCATTTT

v_call: TRBV18
j_call: TRBJ2-3
clone_size: few
d_call: -
cdr3_aa: CASSPHWGSGADTQYF
cdr3_nt: TGTGCCAGCTCACCACACTGGGGGTCGGGCGCAGATACGCAGTATTTT

v_call: TRBV7-3
j_call: TRBJ2-5
clone_size: -
d_call: -
cdr3_aa: CASSSGRETQYF
cdr3_nt: TGTGCCAGCAGCTCAGGTCGGGAGACCCAGTACTTC

v_call: TRBV28
j_call: TRBJ1-4
clone_size: -
d_call: -
cdr3_aa: CASGTGTSGEKLFF
cdr3_nt: TGTGCCAGCGGAACAGGGACGTCCGGAGAAAAACTGTTTTTT

v_call: TRBV2
j_call: TRBJ1-6
clone_size: -
d_call: TRBD1
cdr3_aa: CASRITGDNSPLHF
cdr3_nt: TGTGCCAGCAGGATAACAGGGGATAATTCACCCCTCCACTTT

v_call: TRBV4-2
j_call: TRBJ1-3
clone_size: -
d_call: -
cdr3_aa: CASSQEQAHGNTIYF
cdr3_nt: TGTGCCAGCAGCCAAGAGCAGGCGCACGGAAACACCATATATTTT

v_call: TRBV9
j_call: TRBJ1-2
clone_size: -
d_call: TRBD1
cdr3_aa: CASSPSPGTGGGYTF
cdr3_nt: TGTGCCAGCAGCCCGTCACCTGGGACAGGGGGTGGCTACACCTTC

v_call: TRBV4-1
j_call: TRBJ1-5
clone_size: -
d_call: -
cdr3_aa: CASSQGRGNNQPQHF
cdr3_nt: TGCGCCAGCAGCCAAGGTCGGGGAAACAATCAGCCCCAGCATTTT

v_call: TRBV7-9
j_call: TRBJ2-6
clone_size: -
d_call: -
cdr3_aa: CAANNADSGANVLTF
cdr3_nt: TGTGCCGCAAACAATGCCGACTCTGGGGCCAACGTCCTGACTTTC

v_call: TRBV10-1
j_call: TRBJ1-1
clone_size: few
d_call: -
cdr3_aa: CASPPDVRGGGRMNTEAFF
cdr3_nt: TGCGCCAGCCCCCCTGACGTGCGGGGAGGGGGGAGGATGAACACTGAAGCTTTCTTT

v_call: TRBV7-9
j_call: TRBJ2-5
clone_size: -
d_call: TRBD2
cdr3_aa: CASSLGGGGQETQYF
cdr3_nt: TGTGCCAGCAGCTTAGGCGGCGGGGGCCAAGAGACCCAGTACTTC

v_call: TRBV11-2
j_call: TRBJ2-7
clone_size: -
d_call: -
cdr3_aa: CASSPPIGAYEQYF
cdr3_nt: TGTGCCAGCAGCCCCCCTATTGGGGCCTACGAGCAGTACTTC

v_call: TRBV7-2
j_call: TRBJ2-3
clone_size: -
d_call: -
cdr3_aa: CASSLTQTGRRGTDTQYF
cdr3_nt: TGTGCCAGCAGCTTAACCCAAACAGGGCGAAGGGGCACAGATACGCAGTATTTT

v_call: TRBV19
j_call: TRBJ1-6
clone_size: -
d_call: TRBD1
cdr3_aa: CASTSGTGYNSPLHF
cdr3_nt: TGTGCCAGTACCTCCGGGACAGGGTATAATTCACCCCTCCACTTT

v_call: TRBV6-1
j_call: TRBJ2-3
clone_size: -
d_call: -
cdr3_aa: CASSKTESTDTQYF
cdr3_nt: TGTGCCAGCAGCAAGACAGAGAGCACAGATACGCAGTATTTT

v_call: TRBV28
j_call: TRBJ1-6
clone_size: -
d_call: -
cdr3_aa: CASSFWTDYSPLHF
cdr3_nt: TGTGCCAGCAGTTTTTGGACAGATTATTCACCCCTCCACTTT

v_call: TRBV6-5
j_call: TRBJ2-6
clone_size: -
d_call: -
cdr3_aa: CASGTLFSGANVLTF
cdr3_nt: TGTGCCAGCGGGACGTTGTTCTCTGGGGCCAACGTCCTGACTTTC

v_call: TRBV27
j_call: TRBJ2-1
clone_size: -
d_call: TRBD2
cdr3_aa: CASSPLTSGRENEQFF
cdr3_nt: TGTGCCAGCAGTCCTCTGACTAGCGGGAGGGAAAATGAGCAGTTCTTC

v_call: TRBV25-1
j_call: TRBJ1-1
clone_size: few
d_call: -
cdr3_aa: CASSEYLNTEAFF
cdr3_nt: TGTGCCAGTTCTGAGTACTTGAACACTGAAGCTTTCTTT

v_call: TRBV10-3
j_call: TRBJ1-2
clone_size: -
d_call: TRBD1
cdr3_aa: CAIGDPGQGQANYGYTF
cdr3_nt: TGTGCCATCGGCGACCCGGGACAGGGTCAAGCAAACTATGGCTACACCTTC

v_call: TRBV11-3
j_call: TRBJ2-1
clone_size: -
d_call: -
cdr3_aa: CASSLGQYNEQFF
cdr3_nt: TGTGCCAGCAGCTTAGGCCAATACAATGAGCAGTTCTTC

v_call: TRBV6-1
j_call: TRBJ2-7
clone_size: -
d_call: TRBD2
cdr3_aa: CASSEAGRGPYEQYF
cdr3_nt: TGTGCCAGCAGTGAAGCGGGGAGGGGACCCTACGAGCAGTACTTC

v_call: TRBV7-2
j_call: TRBJ2-1
clone_size: -
d_call: TRBD2
cdr3_aa: CASSSTSGPYNEQFF
cdr3_nt: TGTGCCAGCAGCTCGACTAGCGGCCCCTACAATGAGCAGTTCTTC

v_call: TRBV7-9
j_call: TRBJ1-1
clone_size: -
d_call: -
cdr3_aa: CASSRETVNTEAFF
cdr3_nt: TGTGCCAGCAGCCGCGAGACAGTGAACACTGAAGCTTTCTTT

v_call: TRBV4-1
j_call: TRBJ1-4
clone_size: -
d_call: TRBD1
cdr3_aa: CASSHSTGTGAEKLFF
cdr3_nt: TGCGCCAGCAGCCACTCAACCGGGACAGGGGCTGAAAAACTGTTTTTT

v_call: TRBV11-2
j_call: TRBJ2-7
clone_size: -
d_call: -
cdr3_aa: CASSLDFVRESYF
cdr3_nt: TGTGCCAGCAGCTTAGATTTTGTCAGGGAGTCGTACTTC

v_call: TRBV20-1
j_call: TRBJ1-1
clone_size: -
d_call: -
cdr3_aa: CSARLGSGAFF
cdr3_nt: TGCAGTGCTAGACTGGGATCTGGAGCTTTCTTT

v_call: TRBV2
j_call: TRBJ1-2
clone_size: -
d_call: -
cdr3_aa: CASAGREPNYGYTF
cdr3_nt: TGTGCCAGCGCCGGGCGGGAACCCAACTATGGCTACACCTTC

v_call: TRBV6-1
j_call: TRBJ2-2
clone_size: -
d_call: TRBD2
cdr3_aa: CASSEAVAGGPGELFF
cdr3_nt: TGTGCCAGCAGTGAAGCTGTAGCGGGAGGGCCCGGGGAGCTGTTTTTT

v_call: TRBV28
j_call: TRBJ2-1
clone_size: -
d_call: TRBD1
cdr3_aa: CASSLSQDRGRGFF
cdr3_nt: TGTGCCAGCAGTTTATCCCAGGACAGGGGAAGGGGGTTCTTC

v_call: TRBV11-1
j_call: TRBJ2-6
clone_size: once
d_call: -
cdr3_aa: CATIPGAGANVLTF
cdr3_nt: TGTGCCACAATACCAGGGGCCGGGGCCAACGTCCTGACTTTC

v_call: TRBV29-1
j_call: TRBJ2-7
clone_size: once
d_call: TRBD2
cdr3_aa: CSVYRGEGNYEQYF
cdr3_nt: TGCAGCGTTTACCGAGGGGAGGGCAACTACGAGCAGTACTTC

v_call: TRBV19
j_call: TRBJ2-2
clone_size: -
d_call: TRBD1
cdr3_aa: CASSVRTGGFGELFF
cdr3_nt: TGTGCCAGTAGTGTTCGGACAGGGGGCTTCGGGGAGCTGTTTTTT

v_call: TRBV20-1
j_call: TRBJ1-3
clone_size: medium-sized
d_call: -
cdr3_aa: CSALSGNTIYF
cdr3_nt: TGCAGTGCTTTATCGGGAAACACCATATATTTT

v_call: TRBV7-9
j_call: TRBJ2-1
clone_size: -
d_call: -
cdr3_aa: CASSPRGPLAIIYNEQFF
cdr3_nt: TGTGCCAGCAGCCCCCGAGGGCCCCTAGCGATAATTTACAATGAGCAGTTCTTC